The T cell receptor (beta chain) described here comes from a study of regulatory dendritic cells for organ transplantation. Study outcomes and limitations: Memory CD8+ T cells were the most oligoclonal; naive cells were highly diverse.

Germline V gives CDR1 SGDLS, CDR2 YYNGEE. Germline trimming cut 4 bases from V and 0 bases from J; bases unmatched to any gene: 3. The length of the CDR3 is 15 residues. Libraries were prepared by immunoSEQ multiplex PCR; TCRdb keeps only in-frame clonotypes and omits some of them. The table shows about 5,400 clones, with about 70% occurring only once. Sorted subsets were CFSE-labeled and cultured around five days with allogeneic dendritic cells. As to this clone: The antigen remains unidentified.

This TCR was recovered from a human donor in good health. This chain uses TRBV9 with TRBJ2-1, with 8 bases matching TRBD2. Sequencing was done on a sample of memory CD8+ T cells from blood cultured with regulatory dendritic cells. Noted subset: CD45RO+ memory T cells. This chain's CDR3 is CASSFTSGSYNEQFF. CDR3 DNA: TGTGCCAGCAGCTTCACTAGCGGCTCCTACAATGAGCAGTTCTTC.